These 18 T cell receptor beta chains share one sample of origin, sequenced in a study of cytomegalovirus exposure and HLA in healthy donors (dated by TCRdb to about 2017). The library relied on the immunoSEQ multiplex PCR assay. For the multiplex PCR, a mixture combining 60 forward primers for TCR Vbeta segments and 13 reverse primers for TCR Jbeta segments was used. TCRdb took this table from immuneACCESS and kept in-frame rearrangements with V and J called. Such tables lack part of the clones; where checked against another copy, unresolved V genes explain under half of the gap, and the rest is unexplained. This sample gives 170,000 or so clones in total; 75% to 85% of them show up just once. The top ten hold about 13% of the sample. Sample: PBMCs. The receptors originated from a woman between 50 and 59 years old in good health and CMV-seropositive.

The gene calls are TRBV4-1 and TRBJ2-7; D gene ambiguous. Trimming shortened V by 2 bases and J by 2 bases, and 16 bases separated the two germline ends. Per germline, CDR1 MGHRA and CDR2 YSYEKL. This CDR3 region has 16 residues. The CDR3 spells CASSQPPAGPTYEQYF. The CDR3, as DNA: TGCGCCAGCAGCCAACCCCCAGCAGGTCCTACCTACGAGCAGTACTTC.

The genes are TRBV5-6 and TRBJ2-5; D is undetermined. This CDR3 comprises 13 residues. V lost 6 bases and J lost 4, with 13 bases in between. Germline V gene lookup returns CDR1 SGHDT and CDR2 YYEEEE. CDR3 coding DNA: TGTGCCAGCAATGGAGTTGGCGGAGAGACCCAGTACTTC. Translation gives CASNGVGGETQYF. Full variable domain (missing parts from reference TRBV5-6 and TRBJ2-5): DAGVTQSPTHLIKTRGQQVTLRCSPKSGHDTVSWYQQALGQGPQFIFQYYEEEERQRGNFPDRFSGHQFPNYSSELNVNALLLGDSALYLCASNGVGGETQYFGPGTRLLVL.

J is TRBJ2-4 and V is TRBV5-1; 7 positions agree with TRBD1. V shed 2 bases, J shed 5 bases, and the junction held 10 bases outside the gene matches. The germline V gene has CDR1 SGHRS and CDR2 YFSETQ. This CDR3 is built from 16 residues. The CDR3 is CASSFGTDEVENIQYF. CDR3 nucleotide sequence: TGCGCCAGCAGCTTCGGGACAGATGAAGTGGAAAACATTCAGTACTTC. Combining the CDR3 with reference TRBV5-1 and TRBJ2-4 gives the whole variable domain KAGVTQTPRYLIKTRGQQVTLSCSPISGHRSVSWYQQTPGQGLQFLFEYFSETQRNKGNFPGRFSGRQFSNSRSEMNVSTLELGDSALYLCASSFGTDEVENIQYFGAGTRLSVL.

The chain links TRBV5-1 to TRBJ1-2; TRBD1 matches 8 bases. The germline V gene has CDR1 SGHRS and CDR2 YFSETQ. This CDR3 contains 17 residues. V shed 0 bases and J 5 bases; nucleotides not matched to a gene: 12. Here the CDR3 DNA reads TGCGCCAGCAGCTTGGGGGACAGGATCCTCTTCGGGTATGGCTACACCTTC. Translating it yields CASSLGDRILFGYGYTF.

The V and J genes are TRBV6-5 and TRBJ1-3; 7 bases line up with TRBD1. This CDR3 region has 15 residues. J was trimmed by 0 bases and V by 4 bases; bases with no gene match: 3. Germline V gene data show CDR1 as MNHEY and CDR2 as SVGAGI. CDR3 sequence reads: CASSWNRGSGNTIYF. The CDR3 coding sequence is TGTGCCAGCAGTTGGAACAGGGGCTCTGGAAACACCATATATTTT.

The V gene is TRBV6-6, the J gene TRBJ2-3; TRBD1 might be the D (7 bases). The germline gives CDR1 MNHNY, CDR2 SVGAGI (reference sequence). This CDR3 has 16 amino acids. V lost 7 bases and J lost 1, with 18 bases in between. Here the CDR3 reads CASTTAGGIGTDTQYF. CDR3 in DNA: TGTGCCAGCACTACCGCAGGGGGGATTGGCACAGATACGCAGTATTTT.

The chain is built from TRBV2 and TRBJ2-1; 11 bases match TRBD2. With V trimmed by 2 bases and J by 4 bases, 1 base remained unmatched. Germline CDR1 SNHLY, CDR2 FYNNEI. The CDR3 spans 15 residues. The CDR3 protein is CASSEIAGGYNEQFF. CDR3 coding DNA: TGTGCCAGCAGTGAAATAGCGGGGGGGTACAATGAGCAGTTCTTC.

This clone has only one observation. The CDR3 sequence: CASSLIGQGVNEQYF. CDR3 sequence (DNA): TGTGCCAGCAGCTTGATCGGACAGGGGGTAAACGAGCAGTACTTC. The V and J genes are TRBV5-5 and TRBJ2-7, with TRBD1 matching over 10 bases. The CDR3 is 15 amino acids. Germline CDR1 SGHKS, CDR2 YYEKEE (reference sequence). J gave up 5 bases and V 1 base, and 6 bases lay outside the gene matches.

The chain uses TRBV6-5 and TRBJ1-2; a possible D gene is TRBD1 (6 bases). CDR1 and CDR2 (germline): MNHEY, SVGAGI. CDR3 size: 13 residues. V was trimmed by 6 bases and J by 5 bases, leaving 13 bases between them. As DNA, the CDR3 is TGTGCCAGCAGAATGGACAGATCTTATGGCTACACCTTC. It is translated as CASRMDRSYGYTF.

The rearrangement links TRBV6-6 to TRBJ2-7; 10 nucleotides agree with TRBD1. CDR3 length equals 15 residues. CDR1 and CDR2 (germline): MNHNY, SVGAGI (reference sequence). Trimming at V came to 0 bases and at J to 4 bases, leaving 3 bases not matched to a gene. The CDR3 bases are TGTGCCAGCAGTTACTCTGGACAGGGGGGGTACGAGCAGTACTTC. It encodes CASSYSGQGGYEQYF.

The rearrangement links TRBV30 to TRBJ1-2; D gene ambiguous. CDR3 length: 12 residues. Trimming removed 1 base from V and 6 bases from J, with 9 bases in between. Germline V gene sequence: CDR1 GTSNPN, CDR2 SVGIG (reference sequence). CDR3 DNA sequence: TGTGCCTGGAGTGCAGCGGGGAATGGCTACACCTTC. Protein product: CAWSAAGNGYTF.

A single count supports this clone. The genes are TRBV5-5 and TRBJ1-2, with a weak D call TRBD1 (5 bases). From germline, CDR1 is SGHKS and CDR2 YYEKEE (reference sequence). CDR3 size: 14 residues. V gave up 6 bases and J gave up 8 bases, with 20 bases separating them. The CDR3 bases are TGTGCCAGCACCCCTATCAGCCAGGGAGGCGGCTACACCTTC. As protein: CASTPISQGGGYTF.

This clone was seen a handful of times. The chain uses TRBV6-1 and TRBJ1-1; D is undetermined. This CDR3 has 13 residues. V lost 5 bases to trimming and J lost 3 bases, with 10 bases between them. Germline CDR1 is MNHNS and CDR2 is SASEGT. CDR3 sequence reads: CASSYLGDTEAFF. The CDR3 nucleotides are TGTGCCAGCAGTTATCTTGGAGACACTGAAGCTTTCTTT.

V is TRBV9 and J is TRBJ2-2, with D unclear. Trimming left V 1 base short and J 2 bases short, with 9 bases between. This CDR3 comprises 15 residues. CDR1 SGDLS and CDR2 YYNGEE come from the germline V gene. CDR3 sequence: CASSVRAVNTGELFF. CDR3 nucleotide sequence: TGTGCCAGCAGCGTAAGAGCCGTTAACACCGGGGAGCTGTTTTTT.

The V gene is TRBV7-2, the J gene TRBJ2-7, with D perhaps TRBD2 (7 bases). V was pared by 11 bases and J by 2 bases, with 16 bases between. The length of the CDR3 is 13 residues. CDR1 is SGHTA and CDR2 is FQGNSA in the germline V gene. DNA for the CDR3: TGTGCCGGATCCCCGGGGGGCCCCTACGAGCAGTACTTC. This gives the protein CAGSPGGPYEQYF.

This clone appeared many times. This chain links TRBV6-6 with TRBJ2-7, with a possible D match to TRBD1 (5 bases). The CDR3 runs to 15 residues. Between the trimmed V and J ends, which lost 3 bases and 5 bases, there was a span of 17 bases. The germline V gene has CDR1 MNHNY and CDR2 SVGAGI (reference sequence). For the CDR3, the DNA is TGTGCCAGCAGTTATCTCAACTGGGGCATCAACGAGCAGTACTTC. Protein sequence: CASSYLNWGINEQYF.

This chain uses TRBV4-1 with TRBJ2-7; TRBD2 is a possible D gene (5 bases). Germline-derived CDR1 and CDR2 are MGHRA and YSYEKL. Trimming removed 4 bases from V and 1 base from J, with 14 bases in between. The CDR3 contains 15 residues. The CDR3 loop reads CASSPRTLGSYEQYF. For the CDR3, the DNA is TGCGCCAGCAGCCCTCGGACTCTCGGGTCCTACGAGCAGTACTTC.

This CDR3 is CASSFADLSSGNTIYF. CDR3 in DNA: TGTGCCAGCAGTTTTGCGGACTTAAGCTCTGGAAACACCATATATTTT. The chain employs TRBV27 and TRBJ1-3; no clear D. Trimming stripped 3 bases from V and 0 bases from J, with 12 bases between. Germline-derived CDR1 and CDR2 are MNHEY and SMNVEV (reference sequence). The CDR3 is 16 amino acids.